This T cell receptor (beta chain) was captured by sequencing in a study of monozygotic twins with inflammatory bowel disease (dated by TCRdb to the late 2010s). Describing the broader study: In total, 28 monozygotic twin pairs made up the full study: 19 Danish pairs, all IBD-discordant, plus nine German pairs, of which four were IBD-concordant and five were IBD-discordant. Each individual had, on average, about 151 000 unique TCRalpha sequences and 181 000 unique TCRbeta sequences available for analysis. Disease-associated traits were sought mainly through comparisons between IBD patients and their genetically identical healthy co-twins within discordant pairs. What the work shows at the level of the full study, not this receptor alone: A decrease in TCRbeta repertoire diversity, as measured by inverse Simpson index, was observed in IBD patients compared with their healthy co-twins. Compared with healthy twins, IBD patients shared fewer clonotypes with other individuals, and the difference was most pronounced in patients with signs of disease activity. Different T cell subtypes could not be distinguished in the analysis. Because patients were on differing immunosuppressive treatments, the repertoires may have picked up extra background noise and inter-individual variability. No difference in repertoire similarity was observed between concordant and discordant twins, possibly owing to limited statistical power. The results gave no support for a single strong signal or clonotype linked to IBD.

From each donor, a roughly 2.5 ml peripheral blood sample was collected into PAXgene tubes and stored at -80 degrees C. Without T cell sorting, total RNA was isolated from whole blood using the PAXgene blood miRNA kit on an automated QIAcube. Deep TCRalpha and TCRbeta repertoire profiling with unique molecular barcoding was performed on peripheral blood of monozygotic twin pairs concordant or discordant for inflammatory bowel disease. Smoking habits were recorded for all twin pairs, with individuals classified as current, former or never smokers. Concerning this clonotype itself: No cognate antigen has been identified for it.

The library was built by means of 5' RACE. The input for every TCR library was approximately 3,500 ng of total RNA. cDNA was synthesized with SMARTScribe reverse transcriptase in eight separate reactions per sample. During cDNA synthesis, template switching introduced unique molecular identifiers that contained a 6-nucleotide sample barcode. Amplification of TCRalpha and TCRbeta cDNA involved two nested PCRs of around 15 and 9 cycles, and each PCR was followed by bead purification. Before amplification, the cDNA was treated with uracil DNA-glycosylase and purified using the QIAquick PCR purification kit. In the second PCR, Illumina TruSeq-compatible adapters and sample-specific barcodes were added. TapeStation and Qubit were used to check library quality and concentration, and roughly 4.8 ng of each library went into the pool. The pooled libraries were sequenced with 2 x 100 bp reads and custom sequencing primers on an Illumina HiSeq2500 single-index Rapid Run. As for how the authors treated the data: MiGEC version 1.2.6 was used for UMI-based consensus assembly, which corrected PCR and sequencing errors. MiXCR version 2.1.1 was used to carry out V(D)J alignment, clonotype assembly and CDR3 extraction. To normalise gene usage, clonotype sharing and MAIT/NKT TCR abundance, the top 1000, 10 000 and 20 000 clonotypes in each sample were analysed. Diversity was computed as the inverse Simpson index with the vegan R package after downsampling to 27 000 UMIs. Statistical testing used paired Mann-Whitney U tests on the discordant twin pairs and applied Benjamini-Hochberg correction for multiple testing. With the reads reprocessed by TCRdb, a single entry stands for each CDR3 protein sequence and no DNA is reported. The V and J calls, along with clone size, are taken from TCRdb and not from the paper's own processing. The sample's clone listing holds over 110,000 distinct CDR3 sequences. The ten largest clones add up to 2% to 3% of the sample.

Sequenced input: blood. This receptor was taken from a human donor with ulcerative colitis or Crohn's disease, or a healthy co-twin of an affected twin (not recorded which).

This receptor has the CDR3 CASSFLQSGSPLHF. The V and J segments used are TRBV12-3 or TRBV12-4 and TRBJ1-6. The CDR3 spans 14 residues, from the cysteine through the phenylalanine. No coding sequence is recorded.